This T cell receptor beta chain was sequenced in a study of response to subunit inactivated influenza vaccine. Whole-study results and caveats: The study's authors posited that every seasonal influenza vaccination enlists few new T cells.

Ten or more counts support this clonotype. What it binds is unknown. TCRdb called the RT-PCR reads again in MiXCR, with one record for every CDR3 protein. The sample consists of around 470,000 distinct CDR3 sequences, less than 7.5% of them appearing once. Germline V gene sequence: CDR1 LGHNA, CDR2 YNFKEQ. The CDR3 covers 13 residues. The V end lost 0 bases, the J end lost 4 bases, and 4 bases lay between the germline ends. The chain recombines TRBV4-2 with TRBJ2-1; no clear D gene. The material sequenced was PBMCs from blood, taken around 2 years after vaccination. The clonotype comes from a man between 50 and 75 years old who received an inactivated influenza vaccine. CDR3 DNA: TGTGCCAGCAGCCAAGAAGGATACAATGAGCAGTTCTTC. Translation gives CASSQEGYNEQFF.